This TCR beta chain derives from a study of monozygotic twins with cystic fibrosis. Study-level findings and limits: Co-twins had the most similar V usage for 13 of 16 pairs, J for 8.

Assay used: immunoSEQ multiplex PCR; TCRdb lists only in-frame clones, some missing. This sample has around 26,000 clones, with around 96% found just once. To note about this clone: What it binds is unknown.

This CDR3 is built from 13 residues. V was shortened by 5 bases and J by 5 bases, with 10 bases between the two germline ends. Germline lookup yields CDR1 SGHTA and CDR2 FQGTGA. The V call is TRBV7-3, the J call TRBJ1-5; no reliable D call. The sequence was collected from a girl aged 2 to 9 with cystic fibrosis. Material: blood. For the CDR3, the DNA is TGTGCCAGCAGCCTGAACGGTGATCAGCCCCAGCATTTT. Its translation: CASSLNGDQPQHF.